The 25 T cell receptor beta chains listed next were all sequenced from one sample in a study of blood T cells in healthy people across ages. A sample-barcoded 5' primer and a J-beta primer mix were used in a second PCR of about 7 to 12 cycles. TCRdb redid the calling of the 5' RACE reads with MiXCR, one entry per CDR3 protein. The sample comprises about 640,000 distinct CDR3 sequences, 58% of which are singletons, and 30% to 45% rests with the top ten. Sequenced sample: blood. The receptors shown here come from a man aged 55 to 70 in good health.

This clonotype was seen only a few times. The chain carries TRBV29-1 and TRBJ2-5; no clear D gene. This CDR3 is 12 amino acids long. The V gene's germline CDR1 is SQVTM and CDR2 ANQGSEA. Trimming removed 3 bases from V and 3 bases from J, with 8 bases in between. The CDR3 is CSVEGQEETQYF. The CDR3 nucleotides are TGCAGCGTTGAGGGTCAGGAAGAGACCCAGTACTTC.

The J gene is TRBJ2-7, the V gene TRBV11-2; no clear D. The germline V gene encodes CDR1 SGHAT and CDR2 FQNNGV. The CDR3 covers 14 residues. Trimming left V 2 bases short and J 2 bases short, with 10 bases between. The CDR3 here is CASSLIGTTYEQYF. In nucleotides, the CDR3 is TGTGCCAGCAGCTTAATCGGCACCACCTACGAGCAGTACTTC.

The genes are TRBV3-1 and TRBJ2-1; TRBD2 is a possible D gene (5 bases). The germline V and J ends were trimmed by 5 bases and 12 bases, with 20 bases remaining between them. Germline V gene data show CDR1 as LGHDT and CDR2 as YNNKEL (reference sequence). CDR3 length equals 14 residues. CDR3 sequence reads: CASSSLDPEAVQFF. In nucleotides, the CDR3 is TGTGCCAGCAGCTCCCTTGACCCGGAGGCCGTGCAGTTCTTC.

The chain couples TRBV21-1 to TRBJ2-5; the table's D call, TRBD1, was not checked against the DNA. TRBV21-1 is assigned pseudogene status. This CDR3 is built from 16 residues. CDR3 nucleotides: TGTGCCAGCAGCATCCCTGTCCCCTCCCTGTCCGAGACCCAGTACTTC. Translating it yields CASSIPVPSLSETQYF.

The table lists this clonotype with many counts. This chain uses TRBV7-9 with TRBJ1-4; unclear D gene. V shed 2 bases and J shed 0 bases, with 4 bases lying between them. This CDR3 region has 14 residues. The germline V gene encodes CDR1 SEHNR and CDR2 FQNEAQ (reference sequence). In DNA form, the CDR3 reads TGTGCCAGCAGCTTATCGGCAACTAATGAAAAACTGTTTTTT. This gives the protein CASSLSATNEKLFF.

V is TRBV7-3 and J is TRBJ2-6; D is possibly TRBD2 (5 bases). Per germline, CDR1 SGHTA and CDR2 FQGTGA. V lost 0 bases and J 0 bases, leaving 9 bases between the germline ends. The CDR3 extends over 17 amino acids. The CDR3 is CASSLTDTSSGANVLTF. CDR3 nucleotides: TGTGCCAGCAGCTTAACTGACACTAGCTCTGGGGCCAACGTCCTGACTTTC.

V is TRBV5-1 and J is TRBJ2-2; D unresolved. This CDR3 has 17 residues. Germline CDR1 reads SGHRS; CDR2 reads YFSETQ. Trimming shortened V by 0 bases and J by 1 base, and 13 bases separated the two germline ends. This CDR3 is CASSLGLGSLNTGELFF. The CDR3, as DNA: TGCGCCAGCAGCTTGGGGCTGGGATCTCTGAACACCGGGGAGCTGTTTTTT.

The chain couples TRBV12-3 or TRBV12-4 to TRBJ1-4, with a possible D match to TRBD1 (5 bases). V was shortened by 3 bases and J by 4 bases, with 9 bases between the two germline ends. The CDR3 loop spans 14 amino acids. The CDR3 here is CASSLGTVNEKLFF. The CDR3 bases are TGTGCCAGCAGTTTGGGGACCGTTAATGAAAAACTGTTTTTT.

This clonotype was picked up many times. The chain is built from TRBV7-9 and TRBJ2-7; the D call may be TRBD1 or TRBD2 (6 bases each). This CDR3 is built from 13 residues. In germline, CDR1 is SEHNR, CDR2 FQNEAQ (reference sequence). Trimming shortened V by 5 bases and J by 6 bases, and 14 bases separated the two germline ends. DNA of the CDR3: TGTGCCAGCAGCCCCTGGCCGGGGGCCGAGCAGTACTTC. It codes for CASSPWPGAEQYF.

V is TRBV12-3 or TRBV12-4 and J is TRBJ2-5; D is unclear. Between the trimmed V and J ends, which lost 5 bases and 11 bases, there was a span of 15 bases. There are 12 residues in the CDR3. CDR3 loop: CASSLNWNEQYF. Here the CDR3 DNA reads TGTGCCAGCAGTCTAAACTGGAATGAGCAGTACTTC.

The table lists this clonotype with many counts. The chain links TRBV28 to TRBJ2-3, with 7 bases lining up with TRBD1. This CDR3 has 16 amino acids. The V segment lost 4 bases and the J segment 1 base; nucleotides outside the gene matches: 8. Germline V lookup: CDR1 MDHEN, CDR2 SYDVKM. CDR3 DNA: TGTGCCAGCAGTTCCCCCACAGGGGCGGGCACAGATACGCAGTATTTT. It is translated as CASSSPTGAGTDTQYF.

The CDR3 DNA follows: TGTGCCAGCAGTCCCCGGGACCACGGTCAGCCCCAGCATTTT. It codes for CASSPRDHGQPQHF. This sequence joins TRBV12-3 or TRBV12-4 and TRBJ1-5; maybe TRBD1 (5 bases). This CDR3 has 14 amino acids. V was clipped by 5 bases and J by 6 bases, with 14 bases between them.

V and J are TRBV7-9 and TRBJ1-2; TRBD1 agrees at 7 bases. CDR3 length: 12 amino acids. The germline V gene encodes CDR1 SEHNR and CDR2 FQNEAQ (reference sequence). Trimming cost V 4 bases and J 8 bases; bases outside gene matches: 4. CDR3 loop: CASSSQGIGYTF. The CDR3 nucleotides read TGTGCCAGCAGCTCACAGGGGATAGGCTACACCTTC.

The sample holds many counts of this clonotype. The CDR3 DNA is TGCGCCAGCAGCTTGGGGAACCTAGCGGGGCCCCCGGGCGGGGCCAACGTCCTGACTTTC. This sequence encodes CASSLGNLAGPPGGANVLTF. The rearrangement links TRBV5-1 to TRBJ2-6, with 9 positions matching TRBD2. Unmatched junction bases numbered 14, after V lost 0 bases and J lost 4 bases. The CDR3 extends over 20 amino acids. Germline V gene data show CDR1 as SGHRS and CDR2 as YFSETQ.

This clonotype has a handful of counts. The chain uses TRBV4-2 and TRBJ1-2; D gene uncertain. The CDR3 has 15 amino acids. Germline assignment: CDR1 LGHNA and CDR2 YNFKEQ. V was clipped by 0 bases and J by 1 base, with 9 bases between them. In DNA form, the CDR3 reads TGTGCCAGCAGCCAAGACCTCCAGGATAACTATGGCTACACCTTC. Its protein is CASSQDLQDNYGYTF.

This chain connects TRBV5-1 to TRBJ1-2, with D hard to call. The CDR3 consists of 15 residues. Germline CDR1 reads SGHRS; CDR2 reads YFSETQ. Trimming cost V 1 base and J 1 base, with 11 bases left between them. The CDR3 spells CASSLSGEGNYGYTF. DNA for the CDR3: TGCGCCAGCAGCTTGTCCGGGGAGGGTAACTATGGCTACACCTTC. The whole variable domain, filled in from reference TRBV5-1 and TRBJ1-2, reads KAGVTQTPRYLIKTRGQQVTLSCSPISGHRSVSWYQQTPGQGLQFLFEYFSETQRNKGNFPGRFSGRQFSNSRSEMNVSTLELGDSALYLCASSLSGEGNYGYTFGSGTRLTVV.

This clonotype has just a few counts. The chain is built from TRBV10-3 and TRBJ1-4; no firm D call. Trimming took 11 bases from V and 2 from J, leaving 12 bases between them. This CDR3 spans 13 amino acids. Germline CDR1 reads ENHRY; CDR2 reads SYGVKD. This chain's CDR3 is CASRPRTNEKLFF. In nucleotides, the CDR3 is TGTGCCTCAAGACCCCGGACTAATGAAAAACTGTTTTTT.

The gene calls are TRBV7-9 and TRBJ1-5, with 7 bases lining up with TRBD1. The CDR3 runs to 14 residues. The ends lost 5 bases at V and 3 bases at J; junction bases unmatched: 4. Per the germline V gene, CDR1 is SEHNR and CDR2 is FQNEAQ (reference sequence). The CDR3, as DNA: TGTGCCAGCAGCCAGGGACAGCCCAATCAGCCCCAGCATTTT. Amino acids: CASSQGQPNQPQHF.

This sequence joins TRBV24-1 and TRBJ2-3; tentative D call: TRBD2 (6 bases). CDR1 KGHDR and CDR2 SFDVKD come from the germline V gene. Deletions cut 7 bases from V and 9 bases from J, with 16 bases between. The CDR3 sequence is 13 residues long. The CDR3 sequence: CATSPLGRETQYF. In nucleotides, the CDR3 is TGTGCCACCAGCCCTCTCGGGAGAGAAACGCAGTATTTT.

This sequence joins TRBV7-2 and TRBJ1-1, with 8 bases fitting TRBD1. This CDR3 has 14 residues. After removal of 6 bases from V and 1 base from J, the junction contained 4 bases not matched to a gene. Germline assignment: CDR1 SGHTA and CDR2 FQGNSA. CDR3 residues: CASRPGTGNTEAFF. In DNA, the CDR3 is TGTGCCAGCAGACCCGGGACAGGGAACACTGAAGCTTTCTTT.

The J gene is TRBJ2-7, the V gene TRBV12-3 or TRBV12-4; unclear D gene. V gave up 4 bases and J gave up 1 base, with 14 bases separating them. The CDR3 has 15 amino acids. CDR3 residues: CASSSDKDGSYEQYF. The CDR3 bases are TGTGCCAGCAGTTCAGACAAGGACGGATCCTACGAGCAGTACTTC.

The gene calls are TRBV3-1 and TRBJ2-2; TRBD2 agrees at 9 bases. CDR1 LGHDT and CDR2 YNNKEL come from the germline V gene (reference sequence). J was trimmed by 3 bases and V by 1 base; bases with no gene match: 3. This CDR3 has 16 residues. The CDR3 loop reads CASSQVAGAYTGELFF. CDR3 nucleotide sequence: TGTGCCAGCAGCCAAGTAGCGGGAGCCTACACCGGGGAGCTGTTTTTT.

This clonotype has more than one count but fewer than ten. The chain uses TRBV12-3 or TRBV12-4 and TRBJ2-5; no clear D gene. This CDR3 region has 15 residues. V lost 3 bases to trimming and J lost 2 bases, with 13 bases between them. CDR3 residues: CASSLTGRSQETQYF. CDR3 nucleotides: TGTGCCAGCAGTTTGACCGGCAGATCTCAAGAGACCCAGTACTTC.

This clonotype was seen more than once but under ten times. The V and J genes are TRBV27 and TRBJ1-5, with D unresolved. The germline V gene encodes CDR1 MNHEY and CDR2 SMNVEV (reference sequence). Trimming stripped 6 bases from V and 1 base from J, with 13 bases between. This CDR3 contains 15 residues. The CDR3 sequence is CASSPRTASNQPQHF. The CDR3 bases are TGTGCCAGCAGCCCTCGGACGGCGAGCAATCAGCCCCAGCATTTT.

This clonotype was recorded once. V and J are TRBV29-1 and TRBJ2-5; TRBD1 is a possible D gene (6 bases). This CDR3 region has 14 residues. CDR1 is SQVTM and CDR2 is ANQGSEA in the germline V gene. Trimming shortened V by 2 bases and J by 5 bases, and 15 bases separated the two germline ends. In nucleotides, the CDR3 is TGCAGCGTTGAAAAGACAGGCTTCCGCGAGACCCAGTACTTC. Translating it yields CSVEKTGFRETQYF.